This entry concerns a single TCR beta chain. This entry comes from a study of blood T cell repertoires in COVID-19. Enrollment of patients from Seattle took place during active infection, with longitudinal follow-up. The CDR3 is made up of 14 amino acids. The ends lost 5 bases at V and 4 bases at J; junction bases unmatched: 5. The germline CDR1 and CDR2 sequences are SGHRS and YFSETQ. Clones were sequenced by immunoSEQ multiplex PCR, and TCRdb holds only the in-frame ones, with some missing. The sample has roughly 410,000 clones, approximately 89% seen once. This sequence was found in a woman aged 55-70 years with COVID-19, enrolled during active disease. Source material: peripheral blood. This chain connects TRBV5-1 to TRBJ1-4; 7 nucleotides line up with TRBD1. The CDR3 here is CASRQQGYNEKLFF. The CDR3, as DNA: TGCGCCAGCAGACAACAGGGGTATAATGAAAAACTGTTTTTT. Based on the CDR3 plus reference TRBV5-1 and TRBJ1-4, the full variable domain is KAGVTQTPRYLIKTRGQQVTLSCSPISGHRSVSWYQQTPGQGLQFLFEYFSETQRNKGNFPGRFSGRQFSNSRSEMNVSTLELGDSALYLCASRQQGYNEKLFFGSGTQLSVL.